Below are 11 T cell receptor beta chains sequenced from a single sample in a study of OX40 agonist ivuxolimab in advanced cancers. The data were produced by immunoSEQ multiplex PCR, yet TCRdb's version contains in-frame clones alone and is incomplete. In the table there are 30,000 to 45,000 clones, over 80% of which are singletons. Sequenced material: CD4+ or CD8+ T cells sorted from blood, taken in a trial of the OX40 agonist ivuxolimab. The receptor source for this set is an adult with an advanced solid tumor such as melanoma, head and neck, liver or kidney cancer.

This clone was observed once. V and J are TRBV29-1 and TRBJ2-3, with TRBD2 matching over 10 bases. The CDR3 totals 17 residues. Germline V gene lookup returns CDR1 SQVTM and CDR2 ANQGSEA. Losses at the gene ends were 0 bases for V and 0 bases for J; bases not matched to a gene: 6. CDR3 sequence reads: CSVEEWVSGRSTDTQYF. The CDR3 region has the DNA TGCAGCGTTGAAGAATGGGTTAGCGGGAGGAGCACAGATACGCAGTATTTT.

This clone has just one count. The V call is TRBV10-3, the J call TRBJ1-2, with 8 positions matching TRBD1. The CDR3 is made up of 16 amino acids. Germline V lookup: CDR1 ENHRY, CDR2 SYGVKD. The trim removed 5 bases at V and 3 bases at J, leaving 11 bases unmatched. CDR3 residues: CAISPRQTGADYGYTF. In nucleotides, the CDR3 is TGTGCCATCAGTCCTAGGCAGACAGGGGCCGACTATGGCTACACCTTC.

J is TRBJ2-3 and V is TRBV2; TRBD2 matches at 7 bases. The V gene end was trimmed by 5 bases and the J gene end by 5 bases; junction bases not matched to a gene: 10. Per the germline V gene, CDR1 is SNHLY and CDR2 is FYNNEI. This CDR3 is 15 amino acids long. The CDR3 here is CASSSVGGFGDTQYF. CDR3 DNA sequence: TGTGCCAGCAGTTCGGTCGGGGGGTTTGGAGATACGCAGTATTTT. The complete variable domain, with remaining parts taken from reference TRBV2 and TRBJ2-3, reads EPEVTQTPSHQVTQMGQEVILRCVPISNHLYFYWYRQILGQKVEFLVSFYNNEISEKSEIFDDQFSVERPDGSNFTLKIRSTKLEDSAMYFCASSSVGGFGDTQYFGPGTRLTVL.

The V and J genes are TRBV7-3 and TRBJ1-5; 9 bases line up with TRBD1. The germline V gene encodes CDR1 SGHTA and CDR2 FQGTGA. The CDR3 is 14 amino acids. Losses at the gene ends were 5 bases for V and 2 bases for J; bases not matched to a gene: 1. The CDR3 coding sequence is TGTGCCAGCAGCCGGACAGGGGGCAATCAGCCCCAGCATTTT. This gives the protein CASSRTGGNQPQHF.

This chain uses TRBV11-3 with TRBJ1-1; D gene ambiguous. Trimming shortened V by 2 bases and J by 3 bases, and 7 bases separated the two germline ends. CDR1 is SGHNT and CDR2 is YENEEA in the germline V gene. The CDR3 extends over 13 amino acids. The DNA for the CDR3 is TGTGCCAGCAGCTTAAGTGAGGACACTGAAGCTTTCTTT. Its protein product is CASSLSEDTEAFF.

The gene calls are TRBV5-5 and TRBJ2-5; TRBD1 aligns across 10 bases. The CDR3 covers 16 residues. V was clipped by 4 bases and J by 1 base; unmatched bases: 7. Germline-derived CDR1 and CDR2 are SGHKS and YYEKEE (reference sequence). CDR3 sequence (DNA): TGTGCCAGCAGCCAGGGGACAGGGGATCTCCAAGAGACCCAGTACTTC. This codes for CASSQGTGDLQETQYF.

The V and J genes are TRBV6-6 and TRBJ2-7, with a possible D match to TRBD1 (5 bases). CDR3 length: 15 residues. Looked up from germline, CDR1 is MNHNY and CDR2 is SVGAGI (reference sequence). Trimming took 2 bases from V and 4 from J, leaving 15 bases between them. The chain's CDR3 is CASSYRGGSGYEQYF. The CDR3, as DNA: TGTGCCAGCAGTTACAGGGGTGGGTCTGGATACGAGCAGTACTTC.

For the CDR3, the DNA is TGTGCCAGCAGCTTAGGAAGTGACAGGTTCGTGAACACTGAAGCTTTCTTT. Translation gives CASSLGSDRFVNTEAFF. The V and J genes are TRBV13 and TRBJ1-1; perhaps TRBD1 as D (6 bases). Germline V gene lookup returns CDR1 PRHDT and CDR2 FYEKMQ (reference sequence). V gave up 0 bases and J gave up 0 bases, with 14 bases separating them. The CDR3 spans 17 residues.

This chain uses TRBV7-3 with TRBJ1-6; D is uncertain. Germline CDR1 reads SGHTA; CDR2 reads FQGTGA. V dropped 1 base and J dropped 6 bases, with 10 bases sitting between them. The CDR3 length is 15 residues. CDR3 DNA: TGTGCCAGCAGCTTAAGCTCCGGGGTTAATTCACCCCTCCACTTT. Protein: CASSLSSGVNSPLHF.

The rearrangement uses TRBV5-1 and TRBJ2-2; a weak D match, TRBD2 (6 bases). The V and J ends lost 3 bases and 5 bases respectively, with 14 bases between them. The CDR3 totals 15 residues. Germline CDR1 SGHRS, CDR2 YFSETQ. This CDR3 reads CASSSTISGTGELFF. In DNA, the CDR3 is TGCGCCAGCAGCTCTACCATTAGCGGAACCGGGGAGCTGTTTTTT.

The CDR3 DNA sequence: TGTGCCAGCAGTGGCCCCCTTATGGGGACTGAAGCTTTCTTT. Protein product: CASSGPLMGTEAFF. V and J are TRBV2 and TRBJ1-1; D uncertain. The CDR3 is made up of 14 amino acids. Germline V gives CDR1 SNHLY, CDR2 FYNNEI. Between the trimmed V and J ends, which lost 4 bases and 5 bases, there was a span of 14 bases.